This section outlines one T cell receptor (beta chain) sequence together with its context. Its antigen is unidentified. This sample is part of a study of blood T cells in healthy people across ages. Overall study findings and caveats: Higher diversity, along with more naive CD4+ cells, distinguished long-lived donors from aged donors. Across samples, TCR beta diversity tracked strongly with naive T cell percentage. Those diversity estimates obtained from one million T cells were thought to be underestimates.

Germline V CDR1 and CDR2: LNHNV, YYDKDF (reference sequence). CDR3 length equals 14 residues. Trimming took off 0 bases at V and 3 bases at J, with 8 bases between the two ends. Primed by a sample-barcoded 5' primer and a J-beta primer mix, a second PCR proceeded for about 6 to 11 cycles. From the 5' RACE reads, TCRdb called clonotypes with MiXCR, one entry per CDR3 protein. This table has 800,000 to 1,000,000 distinct CDR3 sequences, about 44% appearing once. Researchers collected roughly 10 milliliters of peripheral blood from every single donor. The rearrangement links TRBV15 to TRBJ2-5; D call uncertain. Material for sequencing was blood. This TCR was recovered from a man aged 30-40 years in good health. The CDR3 protein is CATSRDVLEETQYF. CDR3 nucleotides: TGTGCCACCAGCAGAGATGTTCTAGAAGAGACCCAGTACTTC.